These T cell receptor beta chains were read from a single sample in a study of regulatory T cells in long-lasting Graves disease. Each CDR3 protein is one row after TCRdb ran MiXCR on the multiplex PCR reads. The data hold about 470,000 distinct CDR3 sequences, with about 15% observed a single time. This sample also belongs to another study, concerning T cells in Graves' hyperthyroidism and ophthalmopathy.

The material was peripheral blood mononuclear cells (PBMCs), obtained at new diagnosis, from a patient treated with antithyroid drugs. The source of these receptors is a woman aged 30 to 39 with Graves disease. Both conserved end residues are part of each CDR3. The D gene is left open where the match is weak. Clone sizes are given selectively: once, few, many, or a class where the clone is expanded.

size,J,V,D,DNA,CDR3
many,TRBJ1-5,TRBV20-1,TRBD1,TGCAGTGCTAGGAGGACAGGCGCGGGGAGGCCCCAGCATTTT,CSARRTGAGRPQHF
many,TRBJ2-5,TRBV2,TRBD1,TGTGCCAGCAGTCTGGACAGGGGGCGGCGGGAGACCCAGTACTTC,CASSLDRGRRETQYF
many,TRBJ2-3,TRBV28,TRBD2,TGTGCCAGCAGTACCCTAGCGGGATCTAGCACAGATACGCAGTATTTT,CASSTLAGSSTDTQYF
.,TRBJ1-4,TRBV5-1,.,TGCGCCAGCAGCTTGGGACCAGATGAAAAACTGTTTTTT,CASSLGPDEKLFF
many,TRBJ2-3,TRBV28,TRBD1,TGTGCCAGCAGTTTATCCGGTAGACAGGGCACAACAACGCAGTATTTT,CASSLSGRQGTTTQYF
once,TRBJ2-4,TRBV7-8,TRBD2,TGTGCCAGCAGCTTAGCCTTTCGGACTAGCGGGAAAGGGAGCCAAAACATTCAGTACTTC,CASSLAFRTSGKGSQNIQYF
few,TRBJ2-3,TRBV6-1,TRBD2,TGTGCCAGCGCTAGCGGGAGCCCACGCACAGATACGCAGTATTTT,CASASGSPRTDTQYF
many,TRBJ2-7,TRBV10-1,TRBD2,TGCGCCAGCAGTGAGTCGAACGGTCGAAGCGGGAGTGTCTACGAGCAGTACTTC,CASSESNGRSGSVYEQYF
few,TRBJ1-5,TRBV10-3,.,TGTGCCACGGAAGAAACCCAGGGCGGTCAGCCCCAGCATTTT,CATEETQGGQPQHF
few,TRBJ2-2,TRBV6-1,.,TGTGCCAGCCAGAGGCCGACGGACACCGGGGAGCTGTTTTTT,CASQRPTDTGELFF
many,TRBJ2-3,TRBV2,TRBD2,TGTGCCAGCAGTGAGTCTAGCGGGGCCCAAGGTACGCAGTATTTT,CASSESSGAQGTQYF
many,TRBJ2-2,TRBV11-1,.,TGTGCCAGCAGCCCCCCCTCGGGCCAGAACACCGGGGAGCTGTTTTTT,CASSPPSGQNTGELFF
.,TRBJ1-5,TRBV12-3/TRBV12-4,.,TGTGCCAGCAGTCCCGCGGAAAATCCCCAGCATTTT,CASSPAENPQHF
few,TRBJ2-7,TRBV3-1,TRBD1,TGTGCCAGCAGCCAAGATCCGGGACAGGGGAAATGTTACTTC,CASSQDPGQGKCYF
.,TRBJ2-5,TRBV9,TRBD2,TGTGCCAGCAGCGTAGAGGTAGCGGGGGGCAGCGCGGAGACCCAGTACTTC,CASSVEVAGGSAETQYF
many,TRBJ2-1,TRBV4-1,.,TGCGCCAGCAGCCAACCTAGGACCCTCTTGAATGAGCAGTTCTTC,CASSQPRTLLNEQFF
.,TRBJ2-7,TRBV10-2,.,TGCGCCAGCAGTGGACAGGGACTGGGGGCTAGCTCCTACGAGCAGTACTTC,CASSGQGLGASSYEQYF
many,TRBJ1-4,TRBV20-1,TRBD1,TGCAGTGCGCGCGACAGGGTAACTAATGAAAAACTGTTTTTT,CSARDRVTNEKLFF
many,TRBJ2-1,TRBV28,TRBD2,TGTGCCAGCAGTTTCGTGGCGGGAGTGTCCTACAATGAGCAGTTCTTC,CASSFVAGVSYNEQFF
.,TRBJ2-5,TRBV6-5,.,TGTGCCAGCAGTTTCGGGAGCAAAGAGACCCAGTACTTC,CASSFGSKETQYF
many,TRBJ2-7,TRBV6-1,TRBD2,TGTGCCAGCAGTAACGCCGAGACTAGCGGCTCCTACGAGCAGTACTTC,CASSNAETSGSYEQYF
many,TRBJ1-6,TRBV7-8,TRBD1,TGTGCCAGCAGCTTAAGACAGGGGACAACTCCCAATTCACCCCTCCACTTT,CASSLRQGTTPNSPLHF
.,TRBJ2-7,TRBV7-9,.,TGTGCCAGCAGCTTATCCACCGGGAGAGGCGCCTACGAGCAGTACTTC,CASSLSTGRGAYEQYF
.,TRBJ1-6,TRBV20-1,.,TGCAGTGCTACCCCGGGGGCTAATTCACCCCTCCACTTT,CSATPGANSPLHF
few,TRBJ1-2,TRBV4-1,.,TGCGCCAGCAGCCAAGTGGGGAATGGCTACACCTTC,CASSQVGNGYTF
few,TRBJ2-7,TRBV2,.,TGTGCCAGCAGCTGGACAGCTCCGCCCTACGAGCAGTACTTC,CASSWTAPPYEQYF
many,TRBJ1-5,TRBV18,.,TGTGCCAGCTCACCACCCGGCCAGGGTCATGGGCTACGGCAGCCCCAGCATTTT,CASSPPGQGHGLRQPQHF
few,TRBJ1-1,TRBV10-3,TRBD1,TGTGCCATCAGTGAGTCGAGCGGGGCAGGGGGCATCGCTTTCTTT,CAISESSGAGGIAFF
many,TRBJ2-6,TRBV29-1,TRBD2,TGCAGCGTTGCGGGGGGGACCGGAGAAGGGGTTTGGCAGTCTGGGGCCAACGTCCTGACTTTC,CSVAGGTGEGVWQSGANVLTF
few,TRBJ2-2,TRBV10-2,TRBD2,TGCGCCAGCAGTGAGTCGAGCGGACTAGCGGGAGTCCTCACCGGGGAGCTGTTTTTT,CASSESSGLAGVLTGELFF
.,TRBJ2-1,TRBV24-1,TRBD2,TGTGCCACCAGTGATTCGACTAGCGGGAGTGTTTCCTACAATGAGCAGTTCTTC,CATSDSTSGSVSYNEQFF
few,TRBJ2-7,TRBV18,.,TGTACCAGCTCACCAAAGGGGGCAGGCGGGACTAGCGAGCAGTACTTC,CTSSPKGAGGTSEQYF
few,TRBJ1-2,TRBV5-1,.,TGCGCCAGCAGCGAACAGTCCTCCTCTGCTAACTATGGCTACACCTTC,CASSEQSSSANYGYTF
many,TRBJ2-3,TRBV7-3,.,TGTGCCAGCAGCCGGGACATAATCCCAGATACGCAGTATTTT,CASSRDIIPDTQYF
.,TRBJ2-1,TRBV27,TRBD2,TGTGCCAGCAGACTGACGGGACTAGCGGACCTCTACAATGAGCAGTTCTTC,CASRLTGLADLYNEQFF
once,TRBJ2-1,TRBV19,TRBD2,TGTGCCAGTAGTATAGAAATAGCGGGACTGGTGGATGAGCAGTTCTTC,CASSIEIAGLVDEQFF
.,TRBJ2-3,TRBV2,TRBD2,TGTGCCAGCATTCCGGGACTAGCGGGAAAAGGCACAGATACGCAGTATTTT,CASIPGLAGKGTDTQYF
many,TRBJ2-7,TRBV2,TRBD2,TGTGCCAGCAGCGGTAGCGGGAGGCGGTCCTACGAGCAGTACTTC,CASSGSGRRSYEQYF
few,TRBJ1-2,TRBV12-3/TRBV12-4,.,TGTGCCAGCAGTTTCGTAGTGGGGCAGCTGGCTGGCTACACCTTC,CASSFVVGQLAGYTF
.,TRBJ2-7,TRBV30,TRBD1,TGTGCCTGGGGACAGGGGGCCTACGAGCAGTACTTC,CAWGQGAYEQYF
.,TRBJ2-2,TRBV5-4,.,TGTGCCAGCAGCGGCCCGGGATGGGGCGAGACCGGGGAGCTGTTTTTT,CASSGPGWGETGELFF
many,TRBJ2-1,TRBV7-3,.,TGTGCCAGCAGCTTAACCGAGGATGAGCAGTTCTTC,CASSLTEDEQFF
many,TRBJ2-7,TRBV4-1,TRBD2,TGCGCCAGCAGCCATCCCGGGACTAGCTACGAGCAGTACTTC,CASSHPGTSYEQYF
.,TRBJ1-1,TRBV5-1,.,TGCGCCAGCAGCTTGCACCCCTCTGGGGGAGAGAACACTGAAGCTTTCTTT,CASSLHPSGGENTEAFF
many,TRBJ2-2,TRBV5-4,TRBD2,TGTGCCAGCAGCTTGGCCTGGCCTAGCGGGAGCACCGGGGAGCTGTTTTTT,CASSLAWPSGSTGELFF